Following are 18 T cell receptor beta chains from one sample sequenced in a study of blood T cell repertoires in COVID-19. Measured with immunoSEQ multiplex PCR; TCRdb has only the in-frame clones, and not every one. Of about 260,000 clones listed, around 87% are singletons. What was sequenced was peripheral blood. The receptor source for this set is a woman between 40 and 55 years old who had recovered from COVID-19.

This clone was observed a few times. V gene TRBV19 combines with J gene TRBJ1-6; D may be TRBD1 (6 bases). Germline CDR1 reads LNHDA; CDR2 reads SQIVND (reference sequence). The V gene lost 2 bases and the J gene lost 3 bases, with 26 bases spanning the gap. The CDR3 is made up of 21 amino acids. The CDR3 DNA reads as TGTGCCAGTAGTATATATGGCCCGGGGGGCGAGTCAGCCGTCTATAATTCACCCCTCCACTTT. This codes for CASSIYGPGGESAVYNSPLHF.

This clone was recorded a few times. V usage is TRBV5-5 and J usage is TRBJ2-7; the D gene is possibly TRBD1 (6 bases). Germline values: CDR1 SGHKS, CDR2 YYEKEE (reference sequence). The CDR3 runs to 15 residues. Trimming left V 5 bases short and J 4 bases short, with 19 bases between. CDR3 region: CASRISQGYPYEQYF. The CDR3 DNA is TGTGCCAGCAGGATATCACAGGGATACCCTTACGAGCAGTACTTC.

The CDR3 DNA reads as TGTGCCAGCAGCCTGAGGACAGGGGGGGATAACTATGGCTACACCTTC. Amino acids: CASSLRTGGDNYGYTF. The chain combines TRBV7-2 with TRBJ1-2, with TRBD1 matching over 10 bases. The V segment lost 5 bases and the J segment 1 base; nucleotides outside the gene matches: 7. Germline V gene lookup returns CDR1 SGHTA and CDR2 FQGNSA. CDR3 length: 16 amino acids. The whole variable domain, filled in from reference TRBV7-2 and TRBJ1-2, reads GAGVSQSPSNKVTEKGKDVELRCDPISGHTALYWYRQSLGQGLEFLIYFQGNSAPDKSGLPSDRFSAERTGGSVSTLTIQRTQQEDSAVYLCASSLRTGGDNYGYTFGSGTRLTVV.

This rearrangement joins TRBV9 to TRBJ2-7; 10 bases are shared with TRBD1. The CDR3 is made up of 15 amino acids. V shed 2 bases and J 3 bases; nucleotides not matched to a gene: 5. Germline CDR1 and CDR2: SGDLS and YYNGEE. The DNA for the CDR3 is TGTGCCAGCAGCGTGGGGGACAGGGGCTTCTACGAGCAGTACTTC. Amino acid sequence: CASSVGDRGFYEQYF.

V gene TRBV4-3 combines with J gene TRBJ1-4; 7 nucleotides agree with TRBD1. The CDR3 covers 19 residues. J was trimmed by 6 bases and V by 1 base; bases with no gene match: 17. Germline V lookup: CDR1 LGHNA, CDR2 YSLEER. The CDR3 bases are TGCGCCAGCAGCCAAGCCCCTAATTCCGCGGACAGGACGGATGAAAAACTGTTTTTT. Translating it yields CASSQAPNSADRTDEKLFF.

CDR3 DNA: TGTGCCAGCTCACCATGGTCAGGGGGCGGCGGCTACACCTTC. Its translation: CASSPWSGGGGYTF. V is TRBV18 and J is TRBJ1-2; 8 nucleotides align to TRBD1. With V trimmed by 2 bases and J by 8 bases, 7 bases remained unmatched. CDR1 and CDR2 (germline): KGHSH, LQKENI. The CDR3 is made up of 14 amino acids.

This chain uses TRBV11-2 with TRBJ2-5, with 8 bases that match TRBD1. V lost 7 bases, J lost 5 bases, and 6 bases stayed unmatched. Germline CDR1 and CDR2: SGHAT and FQNNGV. The CDR3 spans 13 residues. Here the CDR3 reads CASNQGALETQYF. CDR3 DNA sequence: TGTGCCAGCAACCAGGGGGCCCTGGAGACCCAGTACTTC. The entire variable domain, with the rest obtained from reference TRBV11-2 and TRBJ2-5, is as follows: EAGVAQSPRYKIIEKRQSVAFWCNPISGHATLYWYQQILGQGPKLLIQFQNNGVVDDSQLPKDRFSAERLKGVDSTLKIQPAKLEDSAVYLCASNQGALETQYFGPGTRLLVL.

The V call is TRBV25-1, the J call TRBJ1-2; TRBD1 might be the D (5 bases). V was trimmed by 4 bases and J by 4 bases, leaving 13 bases between them. Germline CDR1 is MGHDK and CDR2 is SYGVNS. The CDR3 totals 14 residues. The CDR3 nucleotides read TGTGCCAGCAGTGCCCAGGGACTGATCTATGGCTACACCTTC. This codes for CASSAQGLIYGYTF.

V is TRBV7-6 and J is TRBJ2-5; the match to TRBD2 covers 14 bases. Germline CDR1 is SGHVS and CDR2 is FNYEAQ. J was trimmed by 4 bases and V by 0 bases; bases with no gene match: 4. The CDR3 is made up of 17 amino acids. This CDR3 is CASSLARTSGGIETQYF. CDR3 coding DNA: TGTGCCAGCAGCTTAGCGAGGACTAGCGGGGGGATAGAGACCCAGTACTTC.

This clone was seen only a few times. The rearrangement uses TRBV30 and TRBJ1-2, with a possible D match to TRBD1 (6 bases). From germline, CDR1 is GTSNPN and CDR2 SVGIG (reference sequence). The CDR3 consists of 14 residues. V was trimmed by 4 bases and J by 6 bases, leaving 18 bases between them. This CDR3 reads CAWNPPTGWNGYTF. CDR3 nucleotides: TGTGCCTGGAATCCGCCAACAGGGTGGAATGGCTACACCTTC.

Concerning this clone: This sample includes further DNA sequences coding for the same CDR3. The V call is TRBV5-1, the J call TRBJ2-5, with D possibly TRBD2 on 6 matching bases. The CDR3 contains 14 residues. Deletions cut 2 bases from V and 3 bases from J, with 11 bases between. The germline gives CDR1 SGHRS, CDR2 YFSETQ. The CDR3 is CASSLGTGEETQYF. The DNA of the CDR3 is TGCGCCAGCAGCTTAGGGACGGGGGAAGAGACCCAGTACTTC.

The chain combines TRBV6-1 with TRBJ1-4; D remains unclear. Germline-derived CDR1 and CDR2 are MNHNS and SASEGT. V was clipped by 2 bases and J by 8 bases, with 12 bases between them. CDR3 size: 14 residues. DNA of the CDR3: TGTGCCAGCAGTGAATTGCGAGGGAGGGAAAAACTGTTTTTT. Its translation is CASSELRGREKLFF.

The chain's CDR3 is CASNTKGGANTEAFF. The DNA for the CDR3 is TGTGCCAGCAACACTAAAGGGGGCGCGAACACTGAAGCTTTCTTT. The chain recombines TRBV9 with TRBJ1-1, with TRBD1 matching 7 bases. Germline V gene sequence: CDR1 SGDLS, CDR2 YYNGEE. The CDR3 sequence is 15 residues long. Germline trimming cut 6 bases from V and 1 base from J; bases unmatched to any gene: 9.

This clone came up once. The chain joins TRBV30 to TRBJ1-2; D is perhaps TRBD1 (5 bases). CDR1 is GTSNPN, CDR2 SVGIG, per germline (reference sequence). CDR3 length equals 13 residues. The V gene lost 0 bases and the J gene lost 5 bases, with 10 bases spanning the gap. The CDR3 DNA follows: TGTGCCTGGAGTGTACTGTCAGGGTATGGCTACACCTTC. Its translation is CAWSVLSGYGYTF. The full variable domain, completed using reference TRBV30 and TRBJ1-2, is SQTIHQWPATLVQPVGSPLSLECTVEGTSNPNLYWYRQAAGRGLQLLFYSVGIGQISSEVPQNLSASRPQDRQFILSSKKLLLSDSGFYLCAWSVLSGYGYTFGSGTRLTVV.

The gene calls are TRBV7-8 and TRBJ1-3, with D possibly being TRBD1 (5 bases). The CDR3 consists of 16 residues. V lost 1 base to trimming and J lost 2 bases, with 12 bases between them. The germline V gene encodes CDR1 SGHVS and CDR2 FQNEAQ. For the CDR3, the DNA is TGTGCCAGCAGCTTAGTCCCGGGACTTGCTGGAAACACCATATATTTT. Its protein is CASSLVPGLAGNTIYF.

As DNA, the CDR3 is TGTGCCAGCAGCCCGACAGGGGTGGGGGAGACCCAGTACTTC. This gives the protein CASSPTGVGETQYF. The chain has TRBV6-5 and TRBJ2-5; 8 bases align to TRBD1. This CDR3 is 14 amino acids long. V lost 6 bases, J lost 5 bases, and 8 bases stayed unmatched. Germline V gives CDR1 MNHEY, CDR2 SVGAGI.

Details on this clone: Other DNA sequences within the sample encode an identical CDR3. The V gene is TRBV9, the J gene TRBJ1-6; 9 bases match TRBD1. The trim removed 3 bases at V and 5 bases at J, leaving 3 bases unmatched. Germline CDR1 is SGDLS and CDR2 is YYNGEE. The CDR3 loop spans 15 amino acids. Here the CDR3 reads CASSAGQGNNSPLHF. CDR3 sequence (DNA): TGTGCCAGCAGCGCTGGACAGGGGAATAATTCACCCCTCCACTTT. Full variable domain (missing parts from reference TRBV9 and TRBJ1-6): DSGVTQTPKHLITATGQRVTLRCSPRSGDLSVYWYQQSLDQGLQFLIQYYNGEERAKGNILERFSAQQFPDLHSELNLSSLELGDSALYFCASSAGQGNNSPLHFGNGTRLTVT.

The J gene is TRBJ2-5, the V gene TRBV7-4; D may be TRBD2 (7 bases). V lost 2 bases and J lost 6, with 16 bases in between. From germline, CDR1 is SGHVT and CDR2 SQSDAQ. This CDR3 has 15 residues. The CDR3 DNA reads TGTGCCAGCAGCTTACCGGGCCGGGGGGCCAAGACCCAGTACTTC. It codes for CASSLPGRGAKTQYF.